The clone carrying this TCR beta chain was detected many times. TCRdb redid the calling of the RT-PCR reads with MiXCR, one entry per CDR3 protein. The sample consists of almost 700,000 distinct CDR3 sequences, about 14% of them appearing once. From germline, CDR1 is MNHEY and CDR2 SMNVEV (reference sequence). Trimming cost V 6 bases and J 3 bases, with 18 bases left between them. CDR3 length equals 15 residues. This chain uses TRBV27 with TRBJ2-7, with unresolved D. The source material was memory CD4+ T cells from blood. This TCR was recovered from a female donor in good health, serving as a healthy control. In DNA, the CDR3 is TGTGCCAGCAGCAAACAGCAAAACGGGTACTACGAGCAGTACTTC. Protein: CASSKQQNGYYEQYF.